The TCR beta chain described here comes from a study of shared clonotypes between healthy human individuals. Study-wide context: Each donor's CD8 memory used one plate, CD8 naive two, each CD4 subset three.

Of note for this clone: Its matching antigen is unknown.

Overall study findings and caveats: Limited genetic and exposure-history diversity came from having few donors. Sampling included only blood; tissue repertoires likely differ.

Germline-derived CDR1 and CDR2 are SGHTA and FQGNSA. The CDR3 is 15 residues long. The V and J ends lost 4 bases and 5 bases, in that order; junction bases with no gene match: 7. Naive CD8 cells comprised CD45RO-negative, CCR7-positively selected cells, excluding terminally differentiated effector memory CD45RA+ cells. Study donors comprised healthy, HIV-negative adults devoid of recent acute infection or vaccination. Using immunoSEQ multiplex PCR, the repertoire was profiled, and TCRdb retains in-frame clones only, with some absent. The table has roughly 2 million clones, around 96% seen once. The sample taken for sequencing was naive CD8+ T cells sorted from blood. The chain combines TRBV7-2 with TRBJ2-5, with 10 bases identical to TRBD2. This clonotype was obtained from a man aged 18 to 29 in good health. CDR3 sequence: CASSSKRGGRETQYF. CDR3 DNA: TGTGCCAGCAGCTCTAAGCGGGGGGGCCGGGAGACCCAGTACTTC.